These 14 T cell receptor beta chains were all obtained from the same sample, sequenced in a study of cytomegalovirus exposure and HLA in healthy donors. 13 Jbeta primers and 60 Vbeta primers were used for the PCR. TCRdb's copy holds only in-frame clones and misses some; the assay was immunoSEQ multiplex PCR. The profile shows 150,000 to 200,000 clones, 68% of them singletons. Sequenced input: PBMCs. The receptors originated from a woman under 30 in good health and CMV-seropositive.

This sequence joins TRBV7-6 and TRBJ1-1; tentatively, D is TRBD1 (6 bases). The CDR3 length is 18 residues. Germline loops: CDR1 SGHVS, CDR2 FNYEAQ. Between the trimmed V and J ends, which lost 0 bases and 0 bases, there was a span of 17 bases. The CDR3: CASSLATYQGIMNTEAFF. CDR3 sequence (DNA): TGTGCCAGCAGCTTAGCTACTTATCAGGGGATCATGAACACTGAAGCTTTCTTT.

V gene TRBV7-2 combines with J gene TRBJ2-7; possible D gene TRBD1, 5 bases. The CDR3 spans 13 residues. In germline, CDR1 is SGHTA, CDR2 FQGNSA. V dropped 4 bases and J dropped 7 bases, with 14 bases sitting between them. The CDR3 DNA is TGTGCCAGCAGCTATCTCAGGGTGAGGGAGCAGTACTTC. The encoded protein is CASSYLRVREQYF.

This clone was seen just once. The chain has TRBV5-5 and TRBJ2-7, with D tentatively TRBD1 (6 bases). Between the trimmed V and J ends, which lost 3 bases and 5 bases, there was a span of 9 bases. The CDR3 length is 12 residues. Germline values: CDR1 SGHKS, CDR2 YYEKEE (reference sequence). Here the CDR3 reads CASSYRVDEQYF. The DNA of the CDR3 is TGTGCCAGCAGCTACAGGGTGGACGAGCAGTACTTC.

This clone came up once. The J gene is TRBJ2-7, the V gene TRBV5-6; possible D gene TRBD2, 5 bases. There are 16 residues in the CDR3. CDR1 is SGHDT and CDR2 is YYEEEE in the germline V gene. Trimming took off 7 bases at V and 3 bases at J, with 23 bases between the two ends. CDR3 in amino acids: CASGSGPISRFYEQYF. The CDR3 DNA reads as TGTGCCAGCGGGAGCGGCCCAATCTCCAGGTTCTACGAGCAGTACTTC.

This clone was seen more than once but under ten times. The chain combines TRBV10-3 with TRBJ2-3, with D perhaps matching TRBD2 (6 bases). Germline-derived CDR1 and CDR2 are ENHRY and SYGVKD. The germline V and J ends were trimmed by 6 bases and 6 bases, with 10 bases remaining between them. The CDR3 contains 12 residues. The CDR3 is CAIRASEDTQYF. CDR3 coding DNA: TGTGCCATCAGGGCTAGCGAGGATACGCAGTATTTT.

V usage is TRBV28 and J usage is TRBJ2-7; D unresolved. The germline gives CDR1 MDHEN, CDR2 SYDVKM. The CDR3 contains 15 residues. Between the trimmed V and J ends, which lost 6 bases and 2 bases, there was a span of 17 bases. CDR3 loop: CASRDSIAPTYEQYF. CDR3 nucleotides: TGTGCCAGCAGAGATAGCATCGCACCAACCTACGAGCAGTACTTC.

This chain joins TRBV9 and TRBJ2-1; 11 bases fit TRBD2. In germline, CDR1 is SGDLS, CDR2 YYNGEE. V dropped 0 bases and J dropped 5; count of bases not matched to a gene: 7. The CDR3 is made up of 17 amino acids. CDR3 region: CASSVVGTSGLDNEQFF. The CDR3 DNA follows: TGTGCCAGCAGCGTAGTAGGGACTAGCGGTTTAGACAATGAGCAGTTCTTC.

The chain is built from TRBV5-4 and TRBJ2-6; maybe TRBD2 (5 bases). CDR3 length: 17 amino acids. Trimming took 0 bases from V and 0 from J, leaving 10 bases between them. CDR1 is SGHNT and CDR2 is YYREEE in the germline V gene (reference sequence). In DNA, the CDR3 is TGTGCCAGCAGCTTGGCGGGGTGGCCCTCTGGGGCCAACGTCCTGACTTTC. Translating it yields CASSLAGWPSGANVLTF.

As for this clone: At the DNA level, this CDR3 is encoded by other sequences in the same sample as well. This rearrangement joins TRBV5-4 to TRBJ2-1; maybe TRBD2 (6 bases). Per germline, CDR1 SGHNT and CDR2 YYREEE (reference sequence). The CDR3 is made up of 17 amino acids. V was shortened by 0 bases and J by 2 bases, with 15 bases between the two germline ends. The CDR3 loop is CASSLVLPGGPYNEQFF. CDR3 coding DNA: TGTGCCAGCAGCTTGGTACTGCCCGGGGGACCCTACAATGAGCAGTTCTTC.

The CDR3 loop is CASSFIGTGSYEQYF. CDR3 bases: TGTGCCAGCAGCTTTATCGGGACAGGGAGCTACGAGCAGTACTTC. This sequence joins TRBV13 and TRBJ2-7, with 9 bases fitting TRBD1. The V gene's germline CDR1 is PRHDT and CDR2 FYEKMQ (reference sequence). V trimming: 3 bases; J trimming: 3 bases; junction bases outside the gene matches: 6. This CDR3 spans 15 amino acids. Using reference TRBV13 and TRBJ2-7 for the parts outside the CDR3, the full variable domain is AAGVIQSPRHLIKEKRETATLKCYPIPRHDTVYWYQQGPGQDPQFLISFYEKMQSDKGSIPDRFSAQQFSDYHSELNMSSLELGDSALYFCASSFIGTGSYEQYFGPGTRLTVT.

The rearrangement links TRBV18 to TRBJ1-5; D might be TRBD1 (5 bases). V was cut by 3 bases and J by 7 bases, with 16 bases left in between. The CDR3 runs 15 residues. Germline CDR1 is KGHSH and CDR2 is LQKENI. Written as DNA, the CDR3 is TGTGCCAGCTCACCCGAGGCAGGGTTTGAACAGCCCCAGCATTTT. Protein sequence: CASSPEAGFEQPQHF.

This chain uses TRBV6-5 with TRBJ2-7, with a weak D call TRBD1 (5 bases). The CDR3 contains 14 residues. Trimming took 0 bases from V and 4 from J, leaving 10 bases between them. Looked up from germline, CDR1 is MNHEY and CDR2 is SVGAGI. CDR3 sequence (DNA): TGTGCCAGCAGTTACTCGGGGCAGGGATACGAGCAGTACTTC. This gives the protein CASSYSGQGYEQYF.

The V gene is TRBV6-4, the J gene TRBJ2-2; weak D call: TRBD1 (5 bases). V was pared by 4 bases and J by 5 bases, with 8 bases between. Germline CDR1 MRHNA, CDR2 SNTAGT. This CDR3 contains 13 residues. The CDR3 loop is CASSGQGTGELFF. The CDR3 DNA reads TGTGCCAGCAGTGGTCAGGGAACCGGGGAGCTGTTTTTT.

This clone was picked up a small number of times. The CDR3 coding sequence is TGTGCCAGCAGCCGCCCCGACGGCCAGGGTCGATCACCCCTCCACTTT. It specifies CASSRPDGQGRSPLHF. The gene calls are TRBV4-2 and TRBJ1-6; D possibly corresponds to TRBD1 (5 bases). The CDR3 contains 16 residues. The V gene lost 4 bases and the J gene lost 10 bases, with 20 bases spanning the gap. Germline CDR1 is LGHNA and CDR2 is YNFKEQ.